The 19 T cell receptor beta chains reported below all come from one sample, sequenced in a study of T cells in women clearing cervical HPV infection. Sequencing used immunoSEQ multiplex PCR; TCRdb keeps in-frame clones, though not all of them. The table lists about 30,000 clones. The specimen was blood buffy coat. These receptors all stem from a woman aged 18 to 75 with a cervical HPV16 infection that either progressed to CIN3+ or cleared (not recorded which).

With respect to this clone: The CDR3 extends 3 residues past the end of the read, so its final part is completed from the germline J gene. The genes are TRBV7-2 and TRBJ2-3; perhaps TRBD2 as D (5 bases). The CDR3 runs 13 residues. The V gene lost 7 bases and the J gene lost 4 bases, with 12 bases spanning the gap. Germline V gene sequence: CDR1 SGHTA, CDR2 FQGNSA. The part of the CDR3 DNA that was read is TGTGCCAGCACCCTCGCCGGGGCAGATACG. Amino acids: CASTLAGADT. The whole CDR3 reads CASTLAGADTQYF.

Comments on this clone: Read data end 3 residues before the CDR3 end; the end is taken from the germline J gene. This chain uses TRBV7-6 with TRBJ2-3; the match to TRBD2 covers 14 bases. Germline V CDR1 and CDR2: SGHVS, FNYEAQ. V was clipped by 5 bases and J by 4 bases; unmatched bases: 5. CDR3 length: 16 residues. The sequenced CDR3 bases are TGTGCCAGCAGCCCAAGACTAGCGGGGGGGGCAGATACG. It yields the protein CASSPRLAGGADT. The entire CDR3 protein reads CASSPRLAGGADTQYF.

Comments on this clone: The read comes to an end 3 residues before the CDR3 does, leaving the germline J gene to fill in the end. V usage is TRBV19 and J usage is TRBJ2-7; a weak D match, TRBD1 (6 bases). Germline CDR1 LNHDA, CDR2 SQIVND (reference sequence). Trimming took off 5 bases at V and 2 bases at J, with 16 bases between the two ends. This CDR3 region has 15 residues. CDR3 DNA, as far as it was read: TGTGCCAGTAGTGGCGCCGGGACACCCACCTACGAG. This translates into CASSGAGTPTYE. The whole CDR3 region reads CASSGAGTPTYEQYF.

As regards this clone: The CDR3 is cut off 3 residues early in the read; its end comes from the germline J gene. The V gene is TRBV2, the J gene TRBJ1-4; D is undetermined. The V gene's germline CDR1 is SNHLY and CDR2 FYNNEI. The CDR3 contains 13 residues. The CDR3 spells CASTLSYNSPLFF. CDR3 DNA (partial): TGTGCCAGCACCCTCTCCTATAATTCACCA.

As for this clone: Read sequence stops 3 residues before the CDR3 end, and the germline J gene provides the missing end. V is TRBV2 and J is TRBJ2-1; the match to TRBD2 covers 9 bases. This CDR3 comprises 16 residues. Looked up from germline, CDR1 is SNHLY and CDR2 is FYNNEI. The J segment lost 4 bases and the V segment lost 1 base, leaving 5 bases of the junction unmatched. The CDR3 DNA, read in part, is TGTGCCAGCAGTGAAGGGCGGGGGGGCAAGTACAATGAG. This translates into CASSEGRGGKYNE. From start to end, the CDR3 is CASSEGRGGKYNEQFF.

This CDR3 is CASSLVKRQLFYGQYF. CDR3 bases read: TGTGCCAGCAGCTTAGTTAAGAGACAGCTATTCTATGGT. This sequence joins TRBV7-8 and TRBJ2-4; tentative D call: TRBD1 (5 bases). The read gets to within 3 residues of the CDR3 end, and the germline J gene fills in the rest. Germline loops: CDR1 SGHVS, CDR2 FQNEAQ. The CDR3 sequence is 16 residues long.

As regards this clone: The DNA ends 3 residues before the CDR3 does, and the rest of the CDR3 is filled in from the germline J gene. The chain has TRBV19 and TRBJ1-1, with 7 bases identical to TRBD1. This CDR3 has 13 residues. Per the germline V gene, CDR1 is LNHDA and CDR2 is SQIVND (reference sequence). The ends lost 8 bases at V and 4 bases at J; junction bases unmatched: 7. The covered CDR3 bases are TGTGCCAGTGGCTACAGGGGAAGCACTGAA. Amino acid sequence: CASGYRGSTE. The CDR3, in full, reads CASGYRGSTEAFF.

Note on this clone: The read falls 3 residues short of the CDR3 end, and the missing part is taken from the germline J gene. The J gene is TRBJ2-2, the V gene TRBV19; 12 bases map to TRBD1. The V segment lost 11 bases and the J segment 5 bases; nucleotides outside the gene matches: 9. Germline loops: CDR1 LNHDA, CDR2 SQIVND (reference sequence). The CDR3 is 15 residues long. CDR3 sequence: CASEGTGGWTGELFF. The covered CDR3 bases are TGTGCCTCAGAAGGGACAGGGGGCTGGACCGGGGAG.

As to this clone: From the germline J gene comes the end of the CDR3, since the read stops 3 residues before it. The V gene is TRBV7-3, the J gene TRBJ2-3, with D perhaps matching TRBD2 (6 bases). The CDR3 sequence is 14 residues long. Germline V gives CDR1 SGHTA, CDR2 FQGTGA. The CDR3 spells CASSLGPSGETQYF. CDR3 DNA (partial): TGTGCCAGCAGCTTGGGACCGTCGGGGGAGACG.

As for this clone: The read ends 3 residues shy of where the CDR3 ends; the end is completed using the germline J gene. This chain joins TRBV10-3 and TRBJ1-2; 7 bases match TRBD1. V lost 2 bases and J lost 4; bases outside the gene matches: 7. The CDR3 contains 15 residues. The V gene's germline CDR1 is ENHRY and CDR2 SYGVKD. The CDR3 sequence is CAISEKSQGSYGYTF. The covered CDR3 bases are TGTGCCATCAGTGAGAAGTCACAGGGGTCCTATGGC.

Details on this clone: Read coverage stops 3 residues before the CDR3 terminus; the germline J gene supplies the remainder. This chain connects TRBV19 to TRBJ2-1; 7 positions match TRBD2. Germline V gene sequence: CDR1 LNHDA, CDR2 SQIVND (reference sequence). The CDR3 loop spans 14 amino acids. V lost 5 bases and J lost 5; bases outside the gene matches: 6. CDR3 amino acids: CASSLGAGNNEQFF. The CDR3 DNA, read in part, is TGTGCCAGTAGTCTCGGAGCGGGAAACAATGAG.

Note on this clone: The read halts 3 residues ahead of the CDR3 end, with the missing end drawn from the germline J gene. The chain has TRBV18 and TRBJ1-2; a possible D gene is TRBD1 (5 bases). The germline V gene encodes CDR1 KGHSH and CDR2 LQKENI. The CDR3 has 20 residues. CDR3 DNA, as far as it was read: TGTGCCAGCTCCCCAACCTTACCGGGACTAGCGGGGACTTCCTACAATGAC. This translates into CASSPTLPGLAGTSYND. The complete CDR3 protein is CASSPTLPGLAGTSYNDYTF.

To note about this clone: The CDR3 extends 3 residues past the end of the read, so its final part is completed from the germline J gene. The chain uses TRBV2 and TRBJ2-1; 11 bases line up with TRBD2. The junction had 4 bases not matched to a gene; V was cut back by 5 bases and J by 4 bases. This CDR3 has 15 amino acids. CDR1 and CDR2 from the germline V gene are SNHLY and FYNNEI. CDR3 region: CASSPRLAGYNEQFF. Partial CDR3 DNA: TGTGCCAGCAGTCCTCGACTAGCGGGGTACAATGAG. Full variable domain (rest looked up from reference TRBV2 and TRBJ2-1): EPEVTQTPSHQVTQMGQEVILRCVPISNHLYFYWYRQILGQKVEFLVSFYNNEISEKSEIFDDQFSVERPDGSNFTLKIRSTKLEDSAMYFCASSPRLAGYNEQFFGPGTRLTVL.

Regarding this clone: Read sequence stops 3 residues before the CDR3 end, and the germline J gene provides the missing end. This rearrangement joins TRBV7-2 to TRBJ2-4; D is uncertain. The ends were cut back, 3 bases at V and 6 bases at J, with 6 bases in the middle. The CDR3 has 12 residues. Germline V gene lookup returns CDR1 SGHTA and CDR2 FQGNSA. The CDR3 is CASSFSRNIQYF. The sequenced part of the CDR3 DNA is TGTGCCAGCAGCTTTTCTAGAAACATT.

Concerning this clone itself: The junction differs from germline at one of its ends, possibly a read error. The CDR3 end is not reached by the read, which stops 3 residues before it; the germline J gene fills it in. The chain has TRBV6-1 and TRBJ1-3; a possible D gene is TRBD1 (5 bases). The germline gives CDR1 MNHNS, CDR2 SASEGT. The CDR3 has 14 residues. The covered CDR3 bases are TGTGCCAGCAGTGAAGGGGGCTCTGGAAACACA. Amino acid sequence: CASSEGGSGNT. In full, the CDR3 is CASSEGGSGNTIYF.

Turning to this clone: The read ends 3 residues shy of where the CDR3 ends; the end is completed using the germline J gene. The chain joins TRBV2 to TRBJ2-3, with D perhaps assigned TRBD1 or TRBD2 (5 bases each). The germline gives CDR1 SNHLY, CDR2 FYNNEI. The CDR3 is 13 residues long. The DNA read from the CDR3 is TGTGCCAGCAGCTGGGTGAGGGGAGAGACG. This codes for CASSWVRGET. The full CDR3 protein reads CASSWVRGETQYF.

In regard to this clone: The read is 3 residues too short to cover the CDR3 end, so that end is filled in from the germline J gene. The chain couples TRBV18 to TRBJ1-2, with TRBD1 identical over 8 bases. The germline V gene encodes CDR1 KGHSH and CDR2 LQKENI. This CDR3 has 14 amino acids. CDR3 sequence reads: CASSPGDRGYDYTF. Incomplete CDR3 DNA: TGTGCCAGCTCACCAGGAGACAGGGGCTACGAC.

Concerning this clone itself: The read stops 3 residues short of the end of the CDR3; the missing end is completed from the germline J gene. V usage is TRBV19 and J usage is TRBJ1-4; 9 bases are shared with TRBD1. Germline V gives CDR1 LNHDA, CDR2 SQIVND (reference sequence). The junction had 9 bases not matched to a gene; V was cut back by 6 bases and J by 7 bases. The CDR3 sequence is 15 residues long. CDR3 bases read: TGTGCCAGTAGACCGACAGGGGGGCGGATTGAAAAA. Its protein is CASRPTGGRIEK. The CDR3 in full is CASRPTGGRIEKLFF.

In regard to this clone: The CDR3 end is not reached by the read, which stops 3 residues before it; the germline J gene fills it in. The V and J genes are TRBV6-2 or TRBV6-3 and TRBJ1-6; D ambiguous. V lost 6 bases and J lost 9, with 12 bases in between. The germline CDR1 and CDR2 sequences are MNHEY and SVGEGT. This CDR3 spans 13 amino acids. The CDR3: CASSFTWPSPLHF. The sequenced part of the CDR3 DNA is TGTGCCAGCAGCTTCACATGGCCTTCACCC.